The clone carrying this T cell receptor (beta chain) was counted only a few times. The TCR beta CDR3 regions underwent amplification using RNA transcripts as the source. First-round RT-PCR with HTBI primers amplified the TCR CDR3 region. TCRdb reprocessed the multiplex PCR reads with MiXCR, giving one entry per CDR3 protein. The sample shows around 760,000 distinct CDR3 sequences, around 40% of them seen only once. This CDR3 is built from 12 residues. Germline lookup yields CDR1 SGHVS and CDR2 FNYEAQ. V gave up 9 bases and J gave up 2 bases, with 9 bases separating them. The sample is drawn from a study of T cells in Graves' hyperthyroidism and ophthalmopathy.

This rearrangement joins TRBV7-6 to TRBJ2-3; D possibly matches TRBD1 or TRBD2 (6 bases each). The sequenced sample consisted of blood. The source of this sequence is a woman aged 40 to 49 with Graves' hyperthyroidism. In DNA form, the CDR3 reads TGTGCCAGTAGGGGGGACACAGATACGCAGTATTTT. It codes for CASRGDTDTQYF.